The table lists the clone carrying this TCR beta chain with a few counts. No antigen is known for it. This entry belongs to a study of identical twins. Study results and caveats: Out-of-frame TCR alpha sharing in monozygotic twins exceeded recombination model predictions.

Each CDR3 protein gets one entry after TCRdb re-called the 5' RACE reads with MiXCR. The sample lists some 630,000 distinct CDR3 sequences, roughly 7.2% occurring once. These same records also appear under a second study, on yellow fever vaccine responses in identical twins.

This receptor was identified in a woman aged 18-29 years in good health. The sequenced sample was PBMCs.

In DNA form, the CDR3 reads TGTGCCAGCAGTTCGTTAGGGGTTAGGAGCGGGGAGCTGTTTTTT. This codes for CASSSLGVRSGELFF. The gene calls are TRBV27 and TRBJ2-2; tentative D call: TRBD1 (5 bases). The CDR3 sequence is 15 residues long. Germline CDR1 is MNHEY and CDR2 is SMNVEV (reference sequence). V was clipped by 4 bases and J by 7 bases, with 16 bases between them.